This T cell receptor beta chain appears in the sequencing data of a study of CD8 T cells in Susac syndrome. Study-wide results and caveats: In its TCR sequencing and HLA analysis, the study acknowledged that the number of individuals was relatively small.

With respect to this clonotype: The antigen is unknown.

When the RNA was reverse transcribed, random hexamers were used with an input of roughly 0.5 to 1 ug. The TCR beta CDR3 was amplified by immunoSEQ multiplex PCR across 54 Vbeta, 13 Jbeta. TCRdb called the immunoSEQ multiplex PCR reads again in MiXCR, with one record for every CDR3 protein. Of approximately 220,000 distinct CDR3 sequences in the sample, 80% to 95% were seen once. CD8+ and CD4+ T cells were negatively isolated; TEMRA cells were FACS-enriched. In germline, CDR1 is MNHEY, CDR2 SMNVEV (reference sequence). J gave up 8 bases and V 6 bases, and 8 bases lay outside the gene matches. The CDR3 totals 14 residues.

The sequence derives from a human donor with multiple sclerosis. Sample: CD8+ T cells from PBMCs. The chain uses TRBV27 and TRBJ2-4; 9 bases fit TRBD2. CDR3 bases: TGTGCCAGCAGCCCCGAAGCGGGGGGCTACATTCAGTACTTC. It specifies CASSPEAGGYIQYF.